These T cell receptor beta chains were read from a single sample in a study of CD8 T cells in ankylosing spondylitis. TCRdb analysed the 5' RACE reads with MiXCR anew, one entry per CDR3 protein. The data show under 200,000 distinct CDR3 sequences, roughly 10% seen once. The sequencing input was blood, either unsorted or a sorted T cell fraction (not recorded which). Every receptor here comes from a female donor with ankylosing spondylitis or in good health (not recorded which). Both conserved end residues are part of each CDR3. D genes are given only for firm matches. Clone sizes are given selectively: once, few, many, or a class where the clone is expanded.

v_call: TRBV9; clone_size: NA; j_call: TRBJ1-1; cdr3_length: 15; d_call: NA; cdr3_nt: TGTGCCAGCAGCGCTACAGGGAAGGGCGGCACTGAAGCTTTCTTT; cdr3_aa: CASSATGKGGTEAFF
v_call: TRBV7-9; clone_size: many; j_call: TRBJ2-1; cdr3_length: 16; d_call: TRBD2; cdr3_nt: TGTGCCAGCAGCTATCCCGGACTAGCGGACGGCAATGAGCAGTTCTTC; cdr3_aa: CASSYPGLADGNEQFF
v_call: TRBV7-2; clone_size: few; j_call: TRBJ2-1; cdr3_length: 15; d_call: TRBD2; cdr3_nt: TGTGCCAGCACACCCCATGGGACTAGCGGAAATGAGCGGTTCTTC; cdr3_aa: CASTPHGTSGNERFF
v_call: TRBV6-2/TRBV6-3; clone_size: few; j_call: TRBJ2-1; cdr3_length: 13; d_call: NA; cdr3_nt: TGTGCCAGCAGTTACGTGAATTACAATGAGCAGTTCTTC; cdr3_aa: CASSYVNYNEQFF
v_call: TRBV9; clone_size: few; j_call: TRBJ1-6; cdr3_length: 16; d_call: TRBD1; cdr3_nt: TGTGCCAGCAGCGCGGACACCGGGACAGCGAATTCACCCCTCCACTTT; cdr3_aa: CASSADTGTANSPLHF
v_call: TRBV12-3/TRBV12-4; clone_size: few; j_call: TRBJ2-3; cdr3_length: 13; d_call: NA; cdr3_nt: TGTGCCAGCAGTTTAAGTAGCACAGATACGCAGTATTTT; cdr3_aa: CASSLSSTDTQYF
v_call: TRBV6-2/TRBV6-3; clone_size: NA; j_call: TRBJ2-1; cdr3_length: 14; d_call: NA; cdr3_nt: TGTGCCAGCAGTTACTCTCCAGGCGGAAATGAGCAGTTCTTC; cdr3_aa: CASSYSPGGNEQFF
v_call: TRBV6-2/TRBV6-3; clone_size: NA; j_call: TRBJ2-7; cdr3_length: 15; d_call: NA; cdr3_nt: TGTGCCAGCAGTTCTCTTCTGGGATCGGTCTACGAGCAGTACTTC; cdr3_aa: CASSSLLGSVYEQYF
v_call: TRBV7-6; clone_size: few; j_call: TRBJ2-3; cdr3_length: 16; d_call: TRBD2; cdr3_nt: TGTGCCAGCAGCCGTTCTAGCGGGAGGTCCCCAGATACGCAGTATTTT; cdr3_aa: CASSRSSGRSPDTQYF
v_call: TRBV13; clone_size: few; j_call: TRBJ2-7; cdr3_length: 17; d_call: NA; cdr3_nt: TGTGCCAGCAGCTTTGGTAGTCAAGGAGGGGGTTCCTACGAGCAGTACTTC; cdr3_aa: CASSFGSQGGGSYEQYF
v_call: TRBV12-3/TRBV12-4; clone_size: NA; j_call: TRBJ2-5; cdr3_length: 13; d_call: NA; cdr3_nt: TGTGCCAGCAGTACACTAATCCAAGAGACCCAGTACTTC; cdr3_aa: CASSTLIQETQYF
v_call: TRBV10-1; clone_size: many; j_call: TRBJ1-3; cdr3_length: 14; d_call: NA; cdr3_nt: TGCGCCAGCAGTGATGGGACTCCTGGAAACACCATATATTTT; cdr3_aa: CASSDGTPGNTIYF
v_call: TRBV9; clone_size: many; j_call: TRBJ2-7; cdr3_length: 17; d_call: NA; cdr3_nt: TGTGCCAGCAGCGTCTCCCCCGAGGACCGCATCTCTACGGAGCAGTACTTC; cdr3_aa: CASSVSPEDRISTEQYF
v_call: TRBV29-1; clone_size: many; j_call: TRBJ2-7; cdr3_length: 10; d_call: NA; cdr3_nt: TGCAGCGTTTACAGCTACGAGCAGTACTTC; cdr3_aa: CSVYSYEQYF
v_call: TRBV4-1; clone_size: NA; j_call: TRBJ2-7; cdr3_length: 15; d_call: TRBD1; cdr3_nt: TGCGCCAGCAGCCATGAAGACAGGGGCTCCTACGAGCAGTACTTC; cdr3_aa: CASSHEDRGSYEQYF
v_call: TRBV27; clone_size: NA; j_call: TRBJ2-2; cdr3_length: 16; d_call: TRBD2; cdr3_nt: TGTGCCAGCAGCGCACCCGGACTAGCGGGAGGAGGGGAGCTGTTTTTT; cdr3_aa: CASSAPGLAGGGELFF
v_call: TRBV3-1; clone_size: few; j_call: TRBJ2-3; cdr3_length: 16; d_call: TRBD1; cdr3_nt: TGTGCCAGCAGCCAAGTAGGGCAGGGGGCCTCAGATACGCAGTATTTT; cdr3_aa: CASSQVGQGASDTQYF
v_call: TRBV9; clone_size: NA; j_call: TRBJ1-1; cdr3_length: 13; d_call: NA; cdr3_nt: TGTGCCAGCCGTTCGGGGGGGTCCACTGAAGCTTTCTTT; cdr3_aa: CASRSGGSTEAFF
v_call: TRBV15; clone_size: NA; j_call: TRBJ2-6; cdr3_length: 17; d_call: TRBD1; cdr3_nt: TGTGCCACCAGCCCGACAGGGGCGAACTCTGGGGCCAACGTCCTGACTTTC; cdr3_aa: CATSPTGANSGANVLTF
v_call: TRBV18; clone_size: NA; j_call: TRBJ1-2; cdr3_length: 13; d_call: NA; cdr3_nt: TGTGCCAGCTCACTGGACTCCCACTATGGCTACACCTTC; cdr3_aa: CASSLDSHYGYTF
v_call: TRBV2; clone_size: many; j_call: TRBJ2-3; cdr3_length: 15; d_call: NA; cdr3_nt: TGTGCCAGCAGTGAAGAAGAGGGGTACACAGATACGCAGTATTTT; cdr3_aa: CASSEEEGYTDTQYF
v_call: TRBV7-9; clone_size: few; j_call: TRBJ2-7; cdr3_length: 15; d_call: TRBD2; cdr3_nt: TGTGCCAGCAGAGACGGCGGTAGCGGGAGCTACGAGCAGTACTTC; cdr3_aa: CASRDGGSGSYEQYF
v_call: TRBV14; clone_size: NA; j_call: TRBJ2-1; cdr3_length: 11; d_call: NA; cdr3_nt: TGTGCCAGCGGTAAGGGACGGGAGCAGTTCTTC; cdr3_aa: CASGKGREQFF
v_call: TRBV4-3; clone_size: NA; j_call: TRBJ2-3; cdr3_length: 16; d_call: NA; cdr3_nt: TGCGCCAGCAGCCCTAGGGGAGGAGCTGCACGAGATACGCAGTATTTT; cdr3_aa: CASSPRGGAARDTQYF
v_call: TRBV25-1; clone_size: NA; j_call: TRBJ2-1; cdr3_length: 13; d_call: TRBD1; cdr3_nt: TGTGCCAGCAGTGGGACAGGGGTGGATGAGCAGTTCTTC; cdr3_aa: CASSGTGVDEQFF
v_call: TRBV4-3; clone_size: few; j_call: TRBJ2-7; cdr3_length: 15; d_call: NA; cdr3_nt: TGCGCCAGCAGCCAAGGCAACTTGCCCAAGGACGAGCAGTACTTC; cdr3_aa: CASSQGNLPKDEQYF
v_call: TRBV12-3/TRBV12-4; clone_size: few; j_call: TRBJ2-1; cdr3_length: 17; d_call: TRBD2; cdr3_nt: TGTGCCAGCAGTTCGGGGGGGACTAGCGTCGAGAACGATGAGCAGTTCTTC; cdr3_aa: CASSSGGTSVENDEQFF
v_call: TRBV9; clone_size: few; j_call: TRBJ2-2; cdr3_length: 16; d_call: NA; cdr3_nt: TGTGCCAGCAGCCCGCCGGTGGTAGGGGGCACCGGGGAGCTGTTTTTT; cdr3_aa: CASSPPVVGGTGELFF
v_call: TRBV12-3/TRBV12-4; clone_size: many; j_call: TRBJ2-1; cdr3_length: 14; d_call: TRBD1; cdr3_nt: TGTGCCAGCAGTTTCGCCGGGACAGGGAGAGAGCAGTTCTTC; cdr3_aa: CASSFAGTGREQFF
v_call: TRBV7-6; clone_size: few; j_call: TRBJ2-7; cdr3_length: 15; d_call: TRBD1; cdr3_nt: TGTGCCAGCAGCTTAGTCCGGGACAGGACGACTGAGCAGTACTTC; cdr3_aa: CASSLVRDRTTEQYF
v_call: TRBV7-6; clone_size: many; j_call: TRBJ2-3; cdr3_length: 12; d_call: NA; cdr3_nt: TGTGCCAGCAGCGAGGGCACAGATACGCAGTATTTT; cdr3_aa: CASSEGTDTQYF
v_call: TRBV19; clone_size: NA; j_call: TRBJ2-3; cdr3_length: 14; d_call: NA; cdr3_nt: TGTGCCAGTAGTATTCTGGGGGAGACAGATACGCAGTATTTT; cdr3_aa: CASSILGETDTQYF
v_call: TRBV28; clone_size: many; j_call: TRBJ2-3; cdr3_length: 15; d_call: TRBD2; cdr3_nt: TGTGCCAGCAGTTTATTAGCGGGAGGGACAGATACGCAGTATTTT; cdr3_aa: CASSLLAGGTDTQYF
v_call: TRBV27; clone_size: NA; j_call: TRBJ2-6; cdr3_length: 15; d_call: NA; cdr3_nt: TGTGCCAGCAGTTTAACGGGGGATGGGGCCAACGTCCTGACTTTC; cdr3_aa: CASSLTGDGANVLTF
v_call: TRBV7-8; clone_size: NA; j_call: TRBJ2-1; cdr3_length: 15; d_call: NA; cdr3_nt: TGTGCCAGCAGCTTGTGGGCTAGCCCGTACAATGAGCAGTTCTTC; cdr3_aa: CASSLWASPYNEQFF
v_call: TRBV4-3; clone_size: few; j_call: TRBJ1-6; cdr3_length: 15; d_call: NA; cdr3_nt: TGCGCCAGCAGCCAAGATGGTGGGGAGGATGGACCCCTCCACTTT; cdr3_aa: CASSQDGGEDGPLHF
v_call: TRBV9; clone_size: many; j_call: TRBJ2-7; cdr3_length: 14; d_call: NA; cdr3_nt: TGTGCCAGCAGCGTAGAGGGCGACTCTTACGGGCAGTACTTC; cdr3_aa: CASSVEGDSYGQYF
v_call: TRBV7-2; clone_size: few; j_call: TRBJ2-7; cdr3_length: 15; d_call: TRBD2; cdr3_nt: TGTGCCAGCAGCTTAGATAGCGGGAGGCCTAACGAGCAGTACTTC; cdr3_aa: CASSLDSGRPNEQYF
v_call: TRBV4-3; clone_size: NA; j_call: TRBJ2-1; cdr3_length: 16; d_call: TRBD2; cdr3_nt: TGCGCCAGCAGCCAAGAAATATCTCTAGCGGGCAATGAGCAGTTCTTC; cdr3_aa: CASSQEISLAGNEQFF
v_call: TRBV24-1; clone_size: few; j_call: TRBJ2-3; cdr3_length: 18; d_call: TRBD1; cdr3_nt: TGTGCCACCAGTGACCAGGAAATTCCGGGACAGGAGACAGATACGCAGTATTTT; cdr3_aa: CATSDQEIPGQETDTQYF
v_call: TRBV9; clone_size: NA; j_call: TRBJ2-5; cdr3_length: 15; d_call: NA; cdr3_nt: TGTGCCAGCAGCGTAGAGGGGCTCGGGCAAGAGACCCAGTACTTC; cdr3_aa: CASSVEGLGQETQYF
v_call: TRBV7-6; clone_size: many; j_call: TRBJ2-3; cdr3_length: 14; d_call: NA; cdr3_nt: TGTGCCAGCAGCTTTAGCCCTCCCACAGATACGCAGTATTTT; cdr3_aa: CASSFSPPTDTQYF
v_call: TRBV5-6; clone_size: few; j_call: TRBJ2-1; cdr3_length: 16; d_call: NA; cdr3_nt: TGTGCCAGCACCACTCGGGTGGGGCTGACCTACAATGAGCAGTTCTTC; cdr3_aa: CASTTRVGLTYNEQFF
v_call: TRBV27; clone_size: few; j_call: TRBJ2-1; cdr3_length: 15; d_call: NA; cdr3_nt: TGTGCCAGCAGTTCCCAGCCGAGCTCCTACAATGAGCAGTTCTTC; cdr3_aa: CASSSQPSSYNEQFF